This record concerns one TCR beta chain sequence. What it binds is not known. This entry is derived from a study of response to subunit inactivated influenza vaccine. The study's findings and limits: With each seasonal influenza vaccination, the authors suggested, few new T cells are recruited.

CDR1 SNHLY and CDR2 FYNNEI come from the germline V gene. V shed 3 bases, J shed 4 bases, and the junction held 8 bases outside the gene matches. This CDR3 spans 16 amino acids. TCRdb analysed the RT-PCR reads with MiXCR anew, one entry per CDR3 protein. The sample records over 650,000 distinct CDR3 sequences, less than 20% being singletons. The sequencing here drew on PBMCs from blood, taken around 5 days after vaccination. The receptor comes from a man over 45 who received an inactivated influenza vaccine. This rearrangement joins TRBV2 to TRBJ2-2; 7 bases line up with TRBD2. The CDR3 bases are TGTGCCAGCAGTGATGGTGGGAGGGCCTTCACCGGGGAGCTGTTTTTT. Its protein product is CASSDGGRAFTGELFF.